These 9 T cell receptor beta chains came from one sample sequenced in a study of shared clonotypes between healthy human individuals. TCRdb keeps only in-frame clones here, not all; method: immunoSEQ multiplex PCR. The sample contains 750,000 to 1,000,000 clones, nearly 95% of which appear only once. As defined, naive CD8 cells were CD45RO-negative and positively selected for CCR7, with terminally differentiated effector memory CD45RA+ cells excluded. Sequencing was carried out using naive CD8+ T cells sorted from blood. The receptors here all came from a man under 40 in good health.

Notes on this clone: The same CDR3 arises from other DNA sequences in this sample as well. This sequence joins TRBV6-5 and TRBJ2-7, with unresolved D. V was pared by 0 bases and J by 1 base, with 7 bases between. CDR3 length equals 14 residues. Per germline, CDR1 MNHEY and CDR2 SVGAGI. CDR3: CASSYSDGSYEQYF. CDR3 bases: TGTGCCAGCAGTTACTCGGACGGGTCCTACGAGCAGTACTTC.

The chain has TRBV11-2 and TRBJ2-7; a weak D match, TRBD1 (6 bases). Trimming took 6 bases from V and 1 from J, leaving 7 bases between them. Germline values: CDR1 SGHAT, CDR2 FQNNGV. The CDR3 is made up of 12 amino acids. CDR3 protein: CASRTGSYEQYF. The CDR3 bases are TGTGCCAGCAGGACAGGATCCTACGAGCAGTACTTC.

This sequence joins TRBV11-2 and TRBJ2-5; D is possibly TRBD1 (6 bases). V lost 6 bases to trimming and J lost 4 bases, with 18 bases between them. Germline lookup yields CDR1 SGHAT and CDR2 FQNNGV. CDR3 length: 15 amino acids. In DNA, the CDR3 is TGTGCCAGCAGTCCAACCCCAGGGGCGGGAGAGACCCAGTACTTC. Translating it yields CASSPTPGAGETQYF.

This sequence joins TRBV11-2 and TRBJ2-7; 7 bases match TRBD2. Germline CDR1 SGHAT, CDR2 FQNNGV. The CDR3 consists of 15 residues. Germline trimming cut 0 bases from V and 2 bases from J; bases unmatched to any gene: 4. Here the CDR3 DNA reads TGTGCCAGCAGCTTAGAAGCGGGACCCACCTACGAGCAGTACTTC. It specifies CASSLEAGPTYEQYF. Complete variable domain (other parts from reference TRBV11-2 and TRBJ2-7): EAGVAQSPRYKIIEKRQSVAFWCNPISGHATLYWYQQILGQGPKLLIQFQNNGVVDDSQLPKDRFSAERLKGVDSTLKIQPAKLEDSAVYLCASSLEAGPTYEQYFGPGTRLTVT.

A word on this clone: The germline gene is not matched at one end of the junction; a read error may be the cause. This sequence joins TRBV29-1 and TRBJ2-1; no clear D. CDR3 length: 11 residues. Germline V gene sequence: CDR1 SQVTM, CDR2 ANQGSEA. The CDR3 loop is CSVEDRNGLVF. The CDR3 region has the DNA TGCAGCGTTGAAGACAGGAACGGCTTGGTCTTC.

With regard to this clone: Other nucleotide sequences in the sample specify the same CDR3. The rearrangement joins TRBV27 to TRBJ2-1; no firm D call. V was trimmed by 2 bases and J by 0 bases, leaving 2 bases between them. Germline CDR1 and CDR2: MNHEY and SMNVEV (reference sequence). The CDR3 totals 13 residues. Here the CDR3 DNA reads TGTGCCAGCAGTTTAGACTCCTACAATGAGCAGTTCTTC. Protein: CASSLDSYNEQFF.

The CDR3 reads CASSPPGQGNQPQHF. In DNA form, the CDR3 reads TGTGCCAGTAGCCCACCGGGACAGGGCAATCAGCCCCAGCATTTT. The chain is built from TRBV19 and TRBJ1-5; 8 positions match TRBD1. The germline gives CDR1 LNHDA, CDR2 SQIVND (reference sequence). The ends lost 6 bases at V and 2 bases at J; junction bases unmatched: 6. The CDR3 loop spans 15 amino acids.

The chain links TRBV7-6 to TRBJ2-7, with 7 bases identical to TRBD1. Germline CDR1 SGHVS, CDR2 FNYEAQ. V shed 5 bases and J 5 bases; nucleotides not matched to a gene: 3. This CDR3 is built from 12 residues. The CDR3 sequence: CASSPTGNEQYF. CDR3 bases: TGTGCCAGCAGCCCGACAGGGAACGAGCAGTACTTC.

The chain employs TRBV2 and TRBJ2-1; possibly TRBD1 for D (6 bases). Germline CDR1 SNHLY, CDR2 FYNNEI. The CDR3 runs 11 residues. The V and J ends lost 6 bases and 15 bases respectively, with 15 bases between them. As DNA, the CDR3 is TGTGCCAGCAGCCCGGGACAAGACTGGTTCTTC. Translation: CASSPGQDWFF.